This TCR beta chain was sequenced in a study of blood T cells in healthy people across ages. Findings of the study overall: Without sorted subsets, naive and antigen-experienced compartments could not be conclusively compared. It was not known whether donors were CMV positive (a possible confounder of expanded clonotype changes). Long-lived donors carried more naive CD4+ cells and greater diversity than aged donors.

Through a sample-barcoded 5' primer and a J-beta primer mix, a second PCR was run for roughly 6 to 11 cycles. One entry per CDR3 protein, called by TCRdb with MiXCR from the 5' RACE reads. This table holds hundreds of thousands of distinct CDR3 sequences, about 34% found once. Remarks on this clonotype: As yet, its antigen is unknown. This may come from a read error, since a much larger clone is one base off.

Healthy Russian Caucasian donors spanned ages about 6 to 95 years. The CDR3 has 16 amino acids. Germline V gene lookup returns CDR1 DFQATT and CDR2 SNEGSKA (reference sequence). This sequence joins TRBV20-1 and TRBJ2-1; D ambiguous. The closer fit of TRBJ2-7 to the DNA end suggests the J call may be wrong. The sequence derives from a woman of 80 years or more in good health. Sample: blood. The CDR3 here is CSASSPPGGSYNEQYF. Here the CDR3 DNA reads TGCAGTGCTAGTAGCCCCCCGGGTGGGTCGTACAATGAGCAGTACTTC.